The next 7 T cell receptor beta chains were all read from a single sample in a study of blood T cell repertoires in COVID-19. Some clones are missing from TCRdb's copy, which holds only in-frame ones; the method was immunoSEQ multiplex PCR. In the table there are more than 60,000 clones, about 92% of which are singletons. Sequenced input: peripheral blood. The source is an elderly woman with active or convalescent COVID-19.

The chain combines TRBV6-5 with TRBJ2-7; 8 bases match TRBD1. Trimming took 4 bases from V and 3 from J; bases not matched to a gene: 5. This CDR3 is built from 14 residues. Germline V gene lookup returns CDR1 MNHEY and CDR2 SVGAGI. CDR3 amino acids: CASSFGQGLYEQYF. The CDR3 DNA is TGTGCCAGCAGTTTCGGACAGGGACTCTACGAGCAGTACTTC.

The chain couples TRBV11-1 to TRBJ1-2, with 12 bases that match TRBD1. This CDR3 comprises 14 residues. J lost 8 bases, V lost 5 bases, and 6 bases had no gene match. Germline lookup yields CDR1 SGHAT and CDR2 FQDESV (reference sequence). The CDR3 spells CASSAGQGARGYTF. Written as DNA, the CDR3 is TGTGCCAGCAGCGCGGGACAGGGGGCCCGGGGCTACACCTTC.

The chain carries TRBV9 and TRBJ1-1, with 10 bases matching TRBD1. From germline, CDR1 is SGDLS and CDR2 YYNGEE. Trimming at V came to 4 bases and at J to 5 bases, leaving 5 bases not matched to a gene. The CDR3 covers 14 residues. As DNA, the CDR3 is TGTGCCAGCAGCACCCGGGACAGGGGAACTGAAGCTTTCTTT. Its translation is CASSTRDRGTEAFF.

The CDR3 reads CASNRDIGYEQYF. The CDR3, as DNA: TGTGCCAGCAACCGGGACATTGGATACGAGCAGTACTTC. The chain recombines TRBV6-5 with TRBJ2-7; perhaps TRBD1 as D (6 bases). The length of the CDR3 is 13 residues. The V end lost 7 bases, the J end lost 4 bases, and 14 bases lay between the germline ends. Germline assignment: CDR1 MNHEY and CDR2 SVGAGI.

This clone was recorded a few times. The V call is TRBV29-1, the J call TRBJ1-2; TRBD1 aligns across 7 bases. The germline CDR1 and CDR2 sequences are SQVTM and ANQGSEA. CDR3 length equals 12 residues. Unmatched junction bases numbered 9, after V lost 6 bases and J lost 8 bases. The CDR3 sequence: CSVAQRQGGYTF. The CDR3 DNA is TGCAGCGTGGCCCAACGACAGGGAGGCTACACCTTC.

J is TRBJ1-5 and V is TRBV19, with D perhaps TRBD1 (5 bases). CDR3 length equals 15 residues. Germline V CDR1 and CDR2: LNHDA, SQIVND (reference sequence). Trimming shortened V by 4 bases and J by 4 bases, and 14 bases separated the two germline ends. CDR3 protein: CASSRGGAENQPQHF. The CDR3 region has the DNA TGTGCCAGTAGTAGGGGTGGGGCAGAAAATCAGCCCCAGCATTTT.

The chain recombines TRBV5-1 with TRBJ1-4; 8 bases line up with TRBD1. V lost 0 bases to trimming and J lost 6 bases; unmatched junction nucleotides: 1. This CDR3 contains 14 residues. Germline V gene sequence: CDR1 SGHRS, CDR2 YFSETQ. CDR3 sequence reads: CASSLGQGYEKLFF. The DNA for the CDR3 is TGCGCCAGCAGCTTGGGACAGGGGTATGAAAAACTGTTTTTT.